This T cell receptor beta chain was captured by sequencing in a study of molecular identifiers for immune sequencing clone quantification. Overall study results and limits: Identical TCR molecules sharing a barcode could underestimate highly expanded clone sizes.

Of note for this clonotype: The antigen is not known.

Naive CD8 T cells were FACS-sorted by CD8+CD4-CCR7+CD45RA+ markers. The CDR3 spans 14 residues. V lost 2 bases, J lost 4 bases, and 11 bases lay in between. Per the germline V gene, CDR1 is MDHEN and CDR2 is SYDVKM. Listed TCR primers and previously described methods were used for bulk TCR libraries. TCRdb reanalysed the PCR reads using MiXCR and keeps one entry per CDR3 protein. The data hold about 500,000 distinct CDR3 sequences, with roughly 24% observed a single time. J is TRBJ1-1 and V is TRBV28; D may be TRBD1 (6 bases). This receptor was obtained from a human donor in good health. Some libraries in this study had Jurkat cell RNA spiked in. Sequenced input: naive CD8+ T cells from blood, with Jurkat cell RNA spiked in. Subset given: FACS-sorted CD8+CD4-CCR7+CD45RA+ naive T cells. CDR3 sequence reads: CASSLGPGATEAFF. In DNA, the CDR3 is TGTGCCAGCAGTTTAGGTCCGGGGGCCACTGAAGCTTTCTTT.